This TCR beta chain stems from a study of regulatory T cells in long-lasting Graves disease. Study-wide points: Persistent disease favored TRBV28, TRBJ1-2 and TRBJ2-5. Accuracy could have been hurt by small sample size. A greater number of public clonotypes (2,741) was shared by persistent patients than by new patients (over 900).

Time point given: persistent/refractory GD, antithyroid drugs over 5 years with positive TRAb. Isolated PBMC RNA provided the starting material for the TCR library. Peripheral blood, about 9 milliliters of it, was drawn into EDTA tubes. Details on this clonotype: The antigen is not known.

Relying on iRepertoire HTBI primers and Arm-PCR of CDR3 regions, the team built TCR beta libraries. One entry per CDR3 protein results from TCRdb running MiXCR on the multiplex PCR reads. The sample has hundreds of thousands of distinct CDR3 sequences, 15% to 20% seen once; the top ten hold around 30%. Trimming left V 4 bases short and J 7 bases short, with 17 bases between. The germline V gene has CDR1 LGHNA and CDR2 YSLEER. The CDR3 runs 14 residues. This specimen was peripheral blood mononuclear cells (PBMCs), taken when the disease was refractory, from a patient treated with antithyroid drugs. This clonotype was sampled from a female donor with Graves disease. This chain joins TRBV4-3 and TRBJ2-7, with D possibly TRBD2 on 5 matching bases. CDR3 in DNA: TGCGCCAGCAGCCTCACGGAGGACGGCGGGGAGCAGTACTTC. Its protein is CASSLTEDGGEQYF.